The rows below give T cell receptor beta chains drawn from one sample of a study of Graves' ophthalmopathy and Graves' hyperthyroidism. TCRdb fed the multiplex PCR reads into MiXCR, producing one record per CDR3 protein. Of just over 600,000 distinct CDR3 sequences detected, about a fifth appear once; the ten largest clones hold more than 5.5%. The specimen was peripheral blood. The receptor source for this set is a woman younger than 30 with stable Graves' hyperthyroidism. Some clones in this sample may be carry-over from other donors' samples. CDR3s include the opening cysteine and the closing phenylalanine or tryptophan. D genes are given only for firm matches. The size entry is marked missing in some rows and otherwise reads once, few, many or a size class.

CDR3 length: 15
D gene: TRBD1
V gene: TRBV27
J gene: TRBJ2-6
clone size: many
CDR3 protein: CATYDRGSGANVLTF
CDR3 DNA: TGTGCCACCTACGACAGGGGCTCCGGGGCCAACGTCCTGACTTTC

CDR3 length: 15
D gene: -
V gene: TRBV9
J gene: TRBJ2-5
clone size: many
CDR3 protein: CASSAPDVGEETQYF
CDR3 DNA: TGTGCCAGCAGCGCCCCGGATGTGGGAGAAGAGACCCAGTACTTC

CDR3 length: 18
D gene: TRBD1
V gene: TRBV6-1
J gene: TRBJ1-5
clone size: few
CDR3 protein: CASSEAFAGTGTRGPQHF
CDR3 DNA: TGTGCCAGCAGTGAGGCATTTGCCGGGACAGGAACAAGGGGGCCCCAGCATTTT

CDR3 length: 15
D gene: -
V gene: TRBV5-1
J gene: TRBJ2-5
clone size: -
CDR3 protein: CASSLERPSGETQYF
CDR3 DNA: TGCGCCAGCAGCTTGGAGCGGCCGTCCGGAGAGACCCAGTACTTC

CDR3 length: 15
D gene: TRBD1
V gene: TRBV15
J gene: TRBJ1-1
clone size: many
CDR3 protein: CATSREDRGRNEAFF
CDR3 DNA: TGTGCCACCAGCAGAGAGGACAGGGGGCGGAATGAAGCTTTCTTT

CDR3 length: 11
D gene: -
V gene: TRBV6-2/TRBV6-3
J gene: TRBJ2-7
clone size: many
CDR3 protein: CASNDGYEQYF
CDR3 DNA: TGTGCCAGCAACGACGGCTACGAGCAGTACTTC

CDR3 length: 14
D gene: TRBD1
V gene: TRBV11-2
J gene: TRBJ2-7
clone size: many
CDR3 protein: CASSSAGGNYEQYF
CDR3 DNA: TGTGCCAGCAGCTCGGCAGGGGGTAACTACGAGCAGTACTTC

CDR3 length: 17
D gene: -
V gene: TRBV12-3/TRBV12-4
J gene: TRBJ1-5
clone size: many
CDR3 protein: CASSLGVWGPGNQPQHF
CDR3 DNA: TGTGCCAGCAGTTTGGGGGTCTGGGGTCCGGGCAATCAGCCCCAGCATTTT

CDR3 length: 19
D gene: -
V gene: TRBV6-2/TRBV6-3
J gene: TRBJ1-2
clone size: many
CDR3 protein: CASSYSLGMTDSLRYGYTF
CDR3 DNA: TGTGCCAGCAGTTACTCGTTAGGGATGACCGACAGCCTCCGCTATGGCTACACCTTC

CDR3 length: 12
D gene: -
V gene: TRBV12-3/TRBV12-4
J gene: TRBJ2-5
clone size: -
CDR3 protein: CASAGSVETQYF
CDR3 DNA: TGTGCCAGCGCGGGGTCGGTGGAGACCCAGTACTTC

CDR3 length: 13
D gene: -
V gene: TRBV25-1
J gene: TRBJ2-7
clone size: many
CDR3 protein: CASSDSGRYEQYF
CDR3 DNA: TGTGCCAGCAGTGATTCGGGCCGCTACGAGCAGTACTTC

CDR3 length: 15
D gene: TRBD2
V gene: TRBV6-2/TRBV6-3
J gene: TRBJ2-7
clone size: many
CDR3 protein: CASSRLALHFYEQYF
CDR3 DNA: TGTGCCAGCAGTAGACTAGCCCTACACTTCTACGAGCAGTACTTC

CDR3 length: 15
D gene: -
V gene: TRBV6-5
J gene: TRBJ1-1
clone size: many
CDR3 protein: CASSYSTDGGTEAFF
CDR3 DNA: TGTGCCAGCAGTTACTCGACCGACGGTGGCACTGAAGCTTTCTTT

CDR3 length: 16
D gene: -
V gene: TRBV7-8
J gene: TRBJ1-1
clone size: many
CDR3 protein: CASSLYKVRANTEAFF
CDR3 DNA: TGTGCCAGCAGCTTATATAAAGTCAGGGCGAACACTGAAGCTTTCTTT

CDR3 length: 15
D gene: TRBD1
V gene: TRBV28
J gene: TRBJ1-6
clone size: -
CDR3 protein: CASRGRQGINSPLHF
CDR3 DNA: TGTGCCAGCAGGGGACGACAGGGGATAAATTCACCCCTCCACTTT

CDR3 length: 13
D gene: -
V gene: TRBV6-2/TRBV6-3
J gene: TRBJ1-2
clone size: few
CDR3 protein: CASRRGIASGYTF
CDR3 DNA: TGTGCCAGCAGACGCGGGATCGCCAGTGGCTACACCTTC

CDR3 length: 15
D gene: -
V gene: TRBV20-1
J gene: TRBJ1-1
clone size: many
CDR3 protein: CSARDSTGMNTEAFF
CDR3 DNA: TGCAGTGCTAGGGACTCGACCGGGATGAACACTGAAGCTTTCTTT

CDR3 length: 14
D gene: TRBD1
V gene: TRBV6-1
J gene: TRBJ1-2
clone size: many
CDR3 protein: CASRLNRGPYGYTF
CDR3 DNA: TGTGCCAGCAGACTCAACAGGGGTCCCTATGGCTACACCTTC

CDR3 length: 12
D gene: -
V gene: TRBV30
J gene: TRBJ2-5
clone size: -
CDR3 protein: CAWRSGGETQYF
CDR3 DNA: TGTGCCTGGAGAAGTGGGGGGGAGACCCAGTACTTC

CDR3 length: 13
D gene: -
V gene: TRBV7-2
J gene: TRBJ1-1
clone size: -
CDR3 protein: CASRSIGRTEAFF
CDR3 DNA: TGTGCCAGCAGGTCTATAGGGAGGACTGAAGCTTTCTTT

CDR3 length: 13
D gene: TRBD1
V gene: TRBV20-1
J gene: TRBJ1-1
clone size: few
CDR3 protein: CSATDRADTEAFF
CDR3 DNA: TGCAGTGCCACAGACAGGGCGGACACTGAAGCTTTCTTT